The present TCR beta chain was sequenced within a study of blood T cells in healthy people across ages. Findings and limits, study-wide: Among T cells, TCR beta diversity per million cells dropped roughly linearly as age rose. PBMCs left unsorted prevented a conclusive naive versus antigen-experienced comparison. Diversity figures derived from one million T cells were judged to underestimate the true value.

This CDR3 is built from 15 residues. Germline V CDR1 and CDR2: SGHRS, YFSETQ. With V trimmed by 4 bases and J by 8 bases, 11 bases remained unmatched. A second PCR, run for about 6 to 12 cycles, used a sample-barcoded 5' primer plus a J-beta primer mix. The template-switch adaptor, which had 12 random nucleotides, put a tag on each cDNA molecule. Via MiXCR, TCRdb re-called the 5' RACE reads, giving one row per CDR3 protein. The sample holds under 1 million distinct CDR3 sequences, 40% to 50% seen once. Worth noting for this clonotype: Antigen specificity is unknown.

This clonotype originated in a man between 60 and 75 years old in good health. This chain uses TRBV5-1 with TRBJ2-3; TRBD1 aligns across 9 bases. Sequenced sample: blood. The CDR3, as DNA: TGCGCCAGCAGCGTCGGGACAGGGAATGTTGGTACGCAGTATTTT. It encodes CASSVGTGNVGTQYF.